The 3 T cell receptor beta chains below come from one sample, sequenced in a study of identical twins. TCRdb fed the 5' RACE reads into MiXCR, producing one record per CDR3 protein. Here the sample spans hundreds of thousands of distinct CDR3 sequences, 5.5% to 6.5% being singletons. Sequenced: naive T cells sorted from blood. Receptor source: a man aged 18 to 30 in good health.

This clonotype was picked up many times. The chain uses TRBV4-3 and TRBJ2-1; 8 bases fit TRBD1. This CDR3 is built from 17 residues. After removal of 4 bases from V and 0 bases from J, the junction contained 8 bases not matched to a gene. Germline V gene lookup returns CDR1 LGHNA and CDR2 YSLEER. CDR3 in amino acids: CASSREHRGSSYNEQFF. The CDR3 nucleotides are TGCGCCAGCAGCCGAGAACACAGGGGGTCCTCCTACAATGAGCAGTTCTTC.

This clonotype was seen a few times. V is TRBV7-8 and J is TRBJ2-5, with D possibly being TRBD2 (5 bases). Germline CDR1 is SGHVS and CDR2 is FQNEAQ. Trimming pared 2 bases from V and 7 bases from J, leaving 20 bases between. This CDR3 has 16 residues. Here the CDR3 reads CASSLRSAGGSLTQYF. The CDR3 bases are TGTGCCAGCAGCTTAAGGTCGGCGGGTGGCTCATTGACCCAGTACTTC.

The sample holds a few counts of this clonotype. The chain uses TRBV28 and TRBJ2-7; no reliable D call. This CDR3 comprises 14 residues. Germline V gene sequence: CDR1 MDHEN, CDR2 SYDVKM. Trimming pared 1 base from V and 4 bases from J, leaving 11 bases between. The CDR3 nucleotides are TGTGCCAGCAGTTTATTCTCAAGGCTTTACGAGCAGTACTTC. Its translation is CASSLFSRLYEQYF.